Here is one TCR beta chain with its context. Antigen specificity is unknown. Looked up from germline, CDR1 is SGHKS and CDR2 is YYEKEE (reference sequence). Trimming took off 4 bases at V and 1 base at J, with 8 bases between the two ends. CDR3 size: 13 residues. The data were obtained in a study of shared clonotypes between healthy human individuals. Study findings and constraints: For sorted subsets, rarefaction showed incomplete sequencing despite large depth.

Some clones are missing from TCRdb's copy, which holds only in-frame ones; the method was immunoSEQ multiplex PCR. The table records about 2.4 million clones, over 85% of them present only once. The TCR comes from a man aged 18 to 30 in good health. Some clones in this sample may be carry-over from other donors' samples. Sequenced material: naive CD4+ T cells from PBMCs. The subset denotes: CD45RA+ positively selected. The gene calls are TRBV5-5 and TRBJ2-5; D perhaps matches TRBD2 (6 bases). The CDR3 coding sequence is TGTGCCAGCAGCGGGACTTTCCAAGAGACCCAGTACTTC. Translated, it gives CASSGTFQETQYF. The variable domain in full, completed from reference TRBV5-5 and TRBJ2-5, reads DAGVTQSPTHLIKTRGQQVTLRCSPISGHKSVSWYQQVLGQGPQFIFQYYEKEERGRGNFPDRFSARQFPNYSSELNVNALLLGDSALYLCASSGTFQETQYFGPGTRLLVL.